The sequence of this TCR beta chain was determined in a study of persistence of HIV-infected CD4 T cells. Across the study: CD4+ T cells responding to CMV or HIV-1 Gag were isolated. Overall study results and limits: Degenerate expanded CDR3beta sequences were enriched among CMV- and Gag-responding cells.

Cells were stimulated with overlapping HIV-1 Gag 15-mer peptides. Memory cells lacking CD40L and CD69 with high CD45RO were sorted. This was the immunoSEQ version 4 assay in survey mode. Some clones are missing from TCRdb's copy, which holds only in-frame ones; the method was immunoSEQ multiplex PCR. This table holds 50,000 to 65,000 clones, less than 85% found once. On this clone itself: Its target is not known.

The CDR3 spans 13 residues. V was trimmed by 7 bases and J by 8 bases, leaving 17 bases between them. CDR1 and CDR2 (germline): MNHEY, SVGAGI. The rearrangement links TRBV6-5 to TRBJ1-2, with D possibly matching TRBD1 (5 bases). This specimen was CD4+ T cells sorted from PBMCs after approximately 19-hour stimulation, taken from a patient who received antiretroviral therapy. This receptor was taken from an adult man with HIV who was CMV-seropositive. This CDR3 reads CASTSTREWGYTF. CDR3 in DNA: TGTGCCAGCACATCAACCAGGGAGTGGGGCTACACCTTC.